Following are 31 T cell receptor beta chains from one sample sequenced in a study of T cells in Graves' hyperthyroidism and ophthalmopathy. TCR beta CDR3 sequences were amplified from RNA transcripts. A set of HTBI primers served as the primers for a first-round RT-PCR of the TCR CDR3. Via MiXCR, TCRdb re-called the multiplex PCR reads, giving one row per CDR3 protein. The sample includes a few hundred thousand distinct CDR3 sequences, approximately 16% of them seen just once. The sample was blood. The receptors originated from a woman between 50 and 59 years old with Graves' hyperthyroidism.

This clonotype was seen many times. The chain recombines TRBV15 with TRBJ2-7, with a tentative D call TRBD2 (6 bases). The CDR3 runs 15 residues. Trimming removed 1 base from V and 2 bases from J, with 12 bases in between. The germline V gene has CDR1 LNHNV and CDR2 YYDKDF (reference sequence). The CDR3 DNA sequence: TGTGCCACCAGCAGAGGGTGGGGGGAGACCTACGAGCAGTACTTC. Protein sequence: CATSRGWGETYEQYF.

The sample holds many counts of this clonotype. The CDR3 is CASSAGQANTEAFF. CDR3 nucleotides: TGTGCCAGCAGCGCGGGACAAGCGAACACTGAAGCTTTCTTT. The chain joins TRBV7-3 to TRBJ1-1, with D possibly matching TRBD1 (6 bases). This CDR3 comprises 14 residues. Germline V gene sequence: CDR1 SGHTA, CDR2 FQGTGA. Trimming took 5 bases from V and 1 from J, leaving 11 bases between them.

At least ten counts were recorded for this clonotype. V usage is TRBV7-8 and J usage is TRBJ2-7; no reliable D call. The CDR3 extends over 12 amino acids. V lost 2 bases, J lost 7 bases, and 9 bases lay in between. Germline CDR1 and CDR2: SGHVS and FQNEAQ. CDR3 nucleotides: TGTGCCAGCAGCTTACTACGTGGAGAGCAGTACTTC. The encoded protein is CASSLLRGEQYF.

This clonotype was picked up many times. The chain is built from TRBV6-1 and TRBJ1-6; 7 nucleotides align to TRBD1. This CDR3 has 15 amino acids. The germline V gene encodes CDR1 MNHNS and CDR2 SASEGT. V lost 5 bases and J lost 10; bases outside the gene matches: 11. The CDR3 loop is CASSSQGGMGSPLHF. CDR3 DNA sequence: TGTGCCAGCAGTTCCCAGGGGGGCATGGGCTCACCCCTCCACTTT.

This clonotype was recorded many times. The CDR3 sequence: CASSPHRDRGYEQYF. In DNA form, the CDR3 reads TGTGCCAGCAGCCCCCACCGTGACAGGGGTTACGAGCAGTACTTC. The V call is TRBV9, the J call TRBJ2-7; 8 positions match TRBD1. The CDR3 has 15 amino acids. Germline CDR1 SGDLS, CDR2 YYNGEE. The V and J ends lost 4 bases and 4 bases, in that order; junction bases with no gene match: 10.

The CDR3: CSVVTQLNTEAFF. CDR3 bases: TGCAGCGTTGTGACACAGTTGAACACTGAAGCTTTCTTT. The chain couples TRBV29-1 to TRBJ1-1; the D is unclear. The CDR3 is 13 amino acids. The ends were cut back, 4 bases at V and 0 bases at J, with 9 bases in the middle. Germline assignment: CDR1 SQVTM and CDR2 ANQGSEA.

This clonotype was seen at least ten times. The chain is built from TRBV6-1 and TRBJ2-7; D possibly corresponds to TRBD1 (6 bases). This CDR3 has 14 amino acids. Trimming stripped 6 bases from V and 3 bases from J, with 15 bases between. CDR1 and CDR2 (germline): MNHNS, SASEGT. CDR3 residues: CASSLQGQLYEQYF. CDR3 in DNA: TGTGCCAGCAGCCTACAGGGCCAGCTCTACGAGCAGTACTTC.

This clonotype was seen a few times. CDR3 bases: TGTGCCAGCAGCCAAGAAACTACCAGAACAGATACGCAGTATTTT. This sequence encodes CASSQETTRTDTQYF. This rearrangement joins TRBV4-2 to TRBJ2-3; no clear D gene. This CDR3 is 15 amino acids long. Looked up from germline, CDR1 is LGHNA and CDR2 is YNFKEQ. With 0 bases removed from V and 3 bases from J, the gap between germline ends came to 10 bases.

This clonotype was found a few times. The chain has TRBV29-1 and TRBJ1-1; D gene ambiguous. Germline lookup yields CDR1 SQVTM and CDR2 ANQGSEA. Trimming stripped 0 bases from V and 6 bases from J, with 8 bases between. The CDR3 runs to 12 residues. CDR3 nucleotides: TGCAGCGTTGAAGAGGGCCGGCCTGAAGCTTTCTTT. Translation gives CSVEEGRPEAFF.

Ten or more counts support this clonotype. The chain carries TRBV14 and TRBJ2-1; 11 bases are a match to TRBD1. CDR1 is SGHDN and CDR2 is FVKESK in the germline V gene. The CDR3 runs 14 residues. The junction had 7 bases not matched to a gene; V was cut back by 6 bases and J by 9 bases. The CDR3 nucleotides are TGTGCCAGCAGTTGGGACAGGGGGTTGGGTGAGCAGTTCTTC. The encoded protein is CASSWDRGLGEQFF.

This clonotype came up many times. The V and J genes are TRBV5-5 and TRBJ1-1; no clear D gene. CDR3 length equals 14 residues. Trimming left V 3 bases short and J 1 base short, with 10 bases between. Looked up from germline, CDR1 is SGHKS and CDR2 is YYEKEE (reference sequence). The CDR3 loop reads CASSSRVGNTEAFF. In DNA form, the CDR3 reads TGTGCCAGCAGCTCAAGGGTTGGGAACACTGAAGCTTTCTTT. Full variable domain (remainder filled in from reference TRBV5-5 and TRBJ1-1): DAGVTQSPTHLIKTRGQQVTLRCSPISGHKSVSWYQQVLGQGPQFIFQYYEKEERGRGNFPDRFSARQFPNYSSELNVNALLLGDSALYLCASSSRVGNTEAFFGQGTRLTVV.

There are many counts of this clonotype. CDR3: CATQTGAGNEQFF. DNA for the CDR3: TGTGCCACCCAGACAGGCGCGGGCAATGAGCAGTTCTTC. This chain uses TRBV12-3 or TRBV12-4 with TRBJ2-1; possible D gene TRBD1, 6 bases. This CDR3 has 13 amino acids. Trimming left V 10 bases short and J 6 bases short, with 16 bases between.

This clonotype has just a few counts. The genes are TRBV4-2 and TRBJ2-1, with 10 positions matching TRBD2. With 2 bases clipped from V and 2 bases from J, the junction kept 9 bases outside the gene matches. The CDR3 runs to 18 residues. Germline CDR1 is LGHNA and CDR2 is YNFKEQ. The CDR3 DNA reads as TGTGCCAGCAGCCAATACAAAGGGAGCGGGAGGGCCTACAATGAGCAGTTCTTC. This encodes CASSQYKGSGRAYNEQFF.

As concerns this clonotype: This could be a read error, since a much larger clone is one nucleotide away. The chain joins TRBV7-8 to TRBJ2-1; D ambiguous. The CDR3 has 13 residues. Per germline, CDR1 SGHVS and CDR2 FQNEAQ. The V end was cut by 5 bases, the J end by 6 bases, with 11 bases between. CDR3 DNA sequence: TGTGCCAGCAGCGTAGTCATATGCAATGAGCAGTTCTTC. Protein product: CASSVVICNEQFF.

This clonotype has ten or more counts. The gene calls are TRBV12-3 or TRBV12-4 and TRBJ2-7; either TRBD1 or TRBD2 may fit D (5 bases each). The V end lost 4 bases, the J end lost 1 base, and 8 bases lay between the germline ends. The CDR3 is 13 residues long. CDR3 amino acids: CASSWGKSYEQYF. Written as DNA, the CDR3 is TGTGCCAGCAGTTGGGGGAAATCCTACGAGCAGTACTTC.

At least ten counts were recorded for this clonotype. This chain links TRBV5-1 with TRBJ2-7, with unresolved D. The CDR3 runs to 14 residues. Trimming pared 0 bases from V and 4 bases from J, leaving 11 bases between. Germline V gene sequence: CDR1 SGHRS, CDR2 YFSETQ. The CDR3 nucleotides are TGCGCCAGCAGCTTGGAACAGCCTGCGTACGAGCAGTACTTC. It is translated as CASSLEQPAYEQYF.

A few counts support this clonotype. V gene TRBV20-1 combines with J gene TRBJ2-5; D remains unclear. CDR1 and CDR2 (germline): DFQATT, SNEGSKA (reference sequence). This CDR3 is built from 18 residues. V was shortened by 6 bases and J by 0 bases, with 26 bases between the two germline ends. The CDR3, as DNA: TGCAGTGCCCTGGGTCTCCTAGGCCCCAAGAGCAACCAAGAGACCCAGTACTTC. Its translation: CSALGLLGPKSNQETQYF.

This clonotype showed up many times. This chain's CDR3 is CASSSMTGVEAFF. In DNA, the CDR3 is TGCGCCAGCAGCTCGATGACAGGGGTTGAAGCTTTCTTT. The chain carries TRBV10-1 and TRBJ1-1, with 8 bases matching TRBD1. V was pared by 6 bases and J by 7 bases, with 7 bases of the junction left unmatched. Per the germline V gene, CDR1 is WNHNN and CDR2 is SYGVQD (reference sequence). CDR3 length: 13 amino acids.

Comments on this clonotype: One base away lies a much larger clone, so this may be a sequencing read error. The DNA of the CDR3 is TGTGCCAGCAGAGCGGGACCAGCGGGAGTCGGAGAGCAGTTCTTC. Its protein is CASRAGPAGVGEQFF. The V and J genes are TRBV12-3 or TRBV12-4 and TRBJ2-1, with 8 positions matching TRBD2. The V gene end was trimmed by 6 bases and the J gene end by 10 bases; junction bases not matched to a gene: 14. The CDR3 totals 15 residues.

The table lists this clonotype with many counts. The V call is TRBV11-2, the J call TRBJ1-1; unclear D gene. Deletions cut 0 bases from V and 4 bases from J, with 6 bases between. This CDR3 comprises 13 residues. Germline loops: CDR1 SGHAT, CDR2 FQNNGV. CDR3 residues: CASSLDLRTEAFF. The CDR3 DNA follows: TGTGCCAGCAGCTTAGATCTACGCACTGAAGCTTTCTTT.

This clonotype was picked up a small number of times. V gene TRBV20-1 combines with J gene TRBJ2-1; no clear D gene. V was clipped by 3 bases and J by 10 bases, with 7 bases between them. Germline loops: CDR1 DFQATT, CDR2 SNEGSKA (reference sequence). CDR3 length equals 10 residues. The CDR3 loop reads CSASYTEQFF. The DNA of the CDR3 is TGCAGTGCTAGTTATACCGAGCAGTTCTTC.

In this sample, this clonotype turned up a few times. This chain uses TRBV5-1 with TRBJ2-7, with D perhaps being TRBD1 or TRBD2 (5 bases each). V was cut by 3 bases and J by 4 bases, with 17 bases left in between. From germline, CDR1 is SGHRS and CDR2 YFSETQ. This CDR3 spans 15 amino acids. The DNA of the CDR3 is TGCGCCAGCAGCTCCGTTGCCGGGACGCAATACGAGCAGTACTTC. Its translation: CASSSVAGTQYEQYF.

This clonotype was seen repeatedly, ten times or more. The chain combines TRBV3-1 with TRBJ2-1; TRBD2 aligns across 10 bases. Per the germline V gene, CDR1 is LGHDT and CDR2 is YNNKEL (reference sequence). Trimming removed 7 bases from V and 0 bases from J; junction bases left unmatched: 6. The CDR3 extends over 16 amino acids. The CDR3 sequence is CASKLAGPSSYNEQFF. The CDR3 nucleotides are TGTGCCAGCAAACTAGCGGGACCAAGCTCCTACAATGAGCAGTTCTTC.

This clonotype was recorded at least ten times. The chain has TRBV6-1 and TRBJ2-7; TRBD1 agrees at 7 bases. V lost 6 bases and J lost 1; bases outside the gene matches: 3. The germline V gene encodes CDR1 MNHNS and CDR2 SASEGT. The CDR3 sequence is 13 residues long. The CDR3 DNA reads as TGTGCCAGCAGGCAGGGACAGTCCTACGAGCAGTACTTC. Its translation: CASRQGQSYEQYF.

This clonotype was counted at least ten times. Its ends do not fully match the called genes, so a read error is possible. V is TRBV5-1 and J is TRBJ2-3; D unresolved. The germline V gene has CDR1 SGHRS and CDR2 YFSETQ. CDR3 length: 12 residues. This chain's CDR3 is CASSLDADTQYF. The CDR3 bases are TGTGCCAGCAGCTTGGATGCAGATACGCAGTATTTT.

This clonotype was observed at least ten times. This sequence joins TRBV5-1 and TRBJ2-7; no definite D call. Germline V lookup: CDR1 SGHRS, CDR2 YFSETQ. The ends were cut back, 4 bases at V and 3 bases at J, with 14 bases in the middle. The CDR3 loop spans 14 amino acids. Written as DNA, the CDR3 is TGCGCCAGCAGCCCGGAGAAGCTAGACTACGAGCAGTACTTC. This codes for CASSPEKLDYEQYF.

This clonotype was picked up many times. J is TRBJ2-3 and V is TRBV12-3 or TRBV12-4; 7 bases align to TRBD1. J lost 4 bases, V lost 6 bases, and 16 bases had no gene match. The CDR3 spans 17 residues. CDR3 nucleotide sequence: TGTGCCAGCAGAAAGACAGGGAACGCACCCCCGCCAGATACGCAGTATTTT. Protein product: CASRKTGNAPPPDTQYF.

This clonotype showed up many times. V gene TRBV6-1 combines with J gene TRBJ2-7; 8 nucleotides line up with TRBD1. Per the germline V gene, CDR1 is MNHNS and CDR2 is SASEGT. There are 15 residues in the CDR3. The J segment lost 2 bases and the V segment lost 5 bases, leaving 8 bases of the junction unmatched. CDR3 nucleotide sequence: TGTGCCAGCAGTCAAACAAGGACAGGGACCTACGAGCAGTACTTC. It is translated as CASSQTRTGTYEQYF.

This clonotype has at least ten counts. The V call is TRBV28, the J call TRBJ1-1; 7 nucleotides match TRBD1. Germline-derived CDR1 and CDR2 are MDHEN and SYDVKM. The V gene end was trimmed by 7 bases and the J gene end by 9 bases; junction bases not matched to a gene: 5. The CDR3 contains 11 residues. CDR3 sequence (DNA): TGTGCCAGCACCAGGGACAGCAAAGCTTTCTTT. The encoded protein is CASTRDSKAFF.

This clonotype showed up many times. This chain links TRBV5-8 with TRBJ2-5, with a tentative D call TRBD2 (5 bases). This CDR3 spans 15 amino acids. Per the germline V gene, CDR1 is SGHTS and CDR2 is YDEGEE. V shed 9 bases and J shed 3 bases, with 21 bases lying between them. CDR3 region: CAISSGLTEEETQYF. The CDR3 bases are TGTGCCATCTCCTCCGGACTTACGGAAGAAGAGACCCAGTACTTC.

This clonotype came up many times. The chain carries TRBV11-3 and TRBJ2-1; D is ambiguous. The CDR3 loop spans 15 amino acids. Germline V gene lookup returns CDR1 SGHNT and CDR2 YENEEA. The germline V and J ends were trimmed by 1 base and 5 bases, with 12 bases remaining between them. The CDR3 region is CASSLGSLEDNEQFF. CDR3 in DNA: TGTGCCAGCAGCTTAGGATCCCTAGAAGACAATGAGCAGTTCTTC.